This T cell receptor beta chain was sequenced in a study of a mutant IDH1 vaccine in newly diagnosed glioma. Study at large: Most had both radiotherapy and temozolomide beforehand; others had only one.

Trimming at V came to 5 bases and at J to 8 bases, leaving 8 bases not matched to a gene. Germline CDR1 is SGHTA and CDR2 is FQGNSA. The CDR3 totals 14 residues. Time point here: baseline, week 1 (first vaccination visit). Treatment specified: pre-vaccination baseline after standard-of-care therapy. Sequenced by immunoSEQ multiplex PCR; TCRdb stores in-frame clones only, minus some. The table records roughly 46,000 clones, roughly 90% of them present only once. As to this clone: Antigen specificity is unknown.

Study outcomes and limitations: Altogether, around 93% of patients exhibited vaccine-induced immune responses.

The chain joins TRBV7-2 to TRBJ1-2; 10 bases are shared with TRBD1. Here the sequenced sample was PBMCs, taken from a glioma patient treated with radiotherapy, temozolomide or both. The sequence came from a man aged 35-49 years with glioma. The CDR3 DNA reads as TGTGCCAGCAGCCTCCGACAGGGGGCGAGAGGCTACACCTTC. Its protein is CASSLRQGARGYTF.